This T cell receptor (beta chain) was documented in a study of blood T cells in healthy people across ages. Across the whole study: Every two T cells gave about one barcoded beta molecule via template switching.

Next came a second PCR, run for roughly 6 to 11 cycles, which used a sample-barcoded 5' primer along with a J-beta primer mix. Via MiXCR, TCRdb re-called the 5' RACE reads, giving one row per CDR3 protein. The table lists 700,000 to 1,000,000 distinct CDR3 sequences, about 42% of them singletons. The total RNA that was extracted per sample amounted to at least 5 micrograms. Study findings and constraints: Getting older went along with TCR beta diversity per million T cells dropping roughly linearly. Both higher diversity and more naive CD4+ cells marked long-lived donors when set against aged donors.

V was trimmed by 5 bases and J by 6 bases, leaving 14 bases between them. Germline lookup yields CDR1 LGHDT and CDR2 YNNKEL (reference sequence). This CDR3 has 14 residues. As regards this clonotype: The antigen remains undetermined.

Sequencing was carried out using blood. The TCR was taken from a man aged 55-75 years in good health. This chain uses TRBV3-1 with TRBJ2-1; TRBD1 is a possible D gene (8 bases). CDR3 loop: CASSKHRGGNEQFF. The CDR3 nucleotides read TGTGCCAGCAGCAAACACAGGGGGGGCAATGAGCAGTTCTTC.